The present T cell receptor beta chain was sequenced within a study of cytomegalovirus exposure and HLA in healthy donors. This CDR3 is 14 amino acids long. Germline V gives CDR1 SGHTA, CDR2 FQGNSA. Overall study findings and caveats: For TCR beta chains, V- and J-gene trimming was later linked to a missense DCLRE1C variant.

Concerning this clone: Antigen: not known. Relative to the germline gene, one junction end is altered; a read error may explain this.

This PCR relied on a set of 60 Vbeta primers and 13 Jbeta primers. Some clones are missing from TCRdb's copy, which holds only in-frame ones; the method was immunoSEQ multiplex PCR. The table has some 150,000 clones, around 73% seen once. The sample comprised PBMCs. The sequence came from a male donor in good health and CMV-seronegative. V is TRBV7-2 and J is TRBJ1-4, with TRBD1 as a possible D gene (6 bases). The CDR3 spells CASNLNQGNEKLFF. CDR3 nucleotides: TGTGCCAGCAACTTAAACCAGGGGAATGAAAAACTGTTTTTT.